Listed here is a single T cell receptor (beta chain). Deletions cut 3 bases from V and 1 base from J, with 13 bases between. CDR1 and CDR2 (germline): SGHRS, YFSETQ. The CDR3 covers 15 residues. This record comes from a study of blood T cell repertoires in COVID-19. Study in general: From T cells, B-cell-depleted T cells, or PBMCs came the material, which was cDNA or gDNA.

As originally analysed: It was from reference gene primer amplification that nucleated cell counts were estimated. Profiled with immunoSEQ multiplex PCR; TCRdb holds only in-frame clones, not every one. V, J and clone size were drawn from that table, and D and trimming were deduced from the DNA. Seen here are around 160,000 clones, around 83% observed once, and the top ten hold 5.5% to 7.5%. The rearrangement links TRBV5-1 to TRBJ1-1; D is possibly TRBD1 (6 bases). The sample taken for sequencing was PBMCs or T cells enriched from blood (not recorded which). The TCR sequence derives from a woman between 45 and 65 years old who had been exposed to COVID-19. CDR3 nucleotide sequence: TGCGCCAGCAGCTGGGGTGACAGGCCGAACACTGAAGCTTTCTTT. Translated, it gives CASSWGDRPNTEAFF. The variable domain in full, completed from reference TRBV5-1 and TRBJ1-1, reads KAGVTQTPRYLIKTRGQQVTLSCSPISGHRSVSWYQQTPGQGLQFLFEYFSETQRNKGNFPGRFSGRQFSNSRSEMNVSTLELGDSALYLCASSWGDRPNTEAFFGQGTRLTVV.